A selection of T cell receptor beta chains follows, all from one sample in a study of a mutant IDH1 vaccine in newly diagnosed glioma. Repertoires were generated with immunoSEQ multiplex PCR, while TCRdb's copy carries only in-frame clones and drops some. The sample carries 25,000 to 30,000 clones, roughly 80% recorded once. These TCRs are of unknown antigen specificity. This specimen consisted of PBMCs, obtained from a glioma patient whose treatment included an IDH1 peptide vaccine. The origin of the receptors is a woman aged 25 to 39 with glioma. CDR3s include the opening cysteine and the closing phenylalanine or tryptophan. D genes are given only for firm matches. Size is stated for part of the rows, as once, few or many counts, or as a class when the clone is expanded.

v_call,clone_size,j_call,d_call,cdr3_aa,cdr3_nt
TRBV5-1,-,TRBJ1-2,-,CASSLTQDSYGYTF,TGCGCCAGCAGCTTGACCCAAGACAGTTATGGCTACACCTTC
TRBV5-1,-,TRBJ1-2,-,CASSLEAGNYGYTF,TGCGCCAGCAGCTTGGAGGCGGGAAACTATGGCTACACCTTC
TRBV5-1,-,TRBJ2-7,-,CASSLKGYEQYF,TGCGCCAGCAGCTTGAAGGGCTACGAGCAGTACTTC
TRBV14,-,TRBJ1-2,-,CASSQLDEMGYTF,TGTGCCAGCAGCCAACTGGATGAGATGGGCTACACCTTC
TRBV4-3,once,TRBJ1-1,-,CASSQESTKNTEAFF,TGCGCCAGCAGCCAAGAGTCGACCAAAAACACTGAAGCTTTCTTT
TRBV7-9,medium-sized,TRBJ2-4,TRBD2,CASSLFGGAVKNIQYF,TGTGCCAGCAGCTTATTCGGGGGGGCCGTCAAAAACATTCAGTACTTC
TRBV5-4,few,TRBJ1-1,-,CASSQAVGGRATEAFF,TGTGCCAGCAGCCAGGCGGTTGGTGGGAGGGCCACTGAAGCTTTCTTT
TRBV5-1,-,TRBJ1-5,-,CASSLGQRQPQHF,TGCGCCAGCAGCTTGGGACAGCGTCAGCCCCAGCATTTT
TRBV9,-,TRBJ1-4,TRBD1,CASSGGTASNEKLFF,TGTGCCAGCAGCGGGGGGACAGCTTCTAATGAAAAACTGTTTTTT
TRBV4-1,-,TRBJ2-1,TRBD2,CASSQTSGGVWNEQFF,TGCGCCAGCAGCCAAACTAGCGGGGGGGTGTGGAATGAGCAGTTCTTC
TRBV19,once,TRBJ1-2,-,CATHAWAGDDYGYTF,TGTGCCACCCACGCCTGGGCAGGGGATGACTATGGCTACACCTTC
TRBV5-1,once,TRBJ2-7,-,CASKGETYEQYF,TGCGCCAGCAAGGGGGAAACCTACGAGCAGTACTTC
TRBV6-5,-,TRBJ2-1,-,CASSYSGRVKTEQFF,TGTGCCAGCAGTTACAGCGGGCGAGTAAAGACTGAGCAGTTCTTC
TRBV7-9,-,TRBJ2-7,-,CASSRLWEQYF,TGTGCCAGCAGCAGGTTATGGGAGCAGTACTTC
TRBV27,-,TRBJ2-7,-,CASSLWRGGQIYEQYF,TGTGCCAGCAGTTTATGGAGGGGGGGACAGATCTACGAGCAGTACTTC
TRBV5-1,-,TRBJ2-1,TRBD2,CASSLGTSGGALVNEQFF,TGCGCCAGCAGCTTGGGGACTAGCGGGGGGGCCCTCGTCAATGAGCAGTTCTTC
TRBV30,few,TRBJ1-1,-,CAWSASGTAFF,TGTGCCTGGAGTGCGTCCGGGACCGCTTTCTTT
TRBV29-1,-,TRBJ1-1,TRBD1,CSADRGAEAFF,TGCAGCGCCGACAGGGGTGCTGAAGCTTTCTTT
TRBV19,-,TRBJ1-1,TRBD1,CASRDRSNTEAFF,TGTGCCAGCCGGGACAGATCAAACACTGAAGCTTTCTTT
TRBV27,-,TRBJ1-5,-,CASSLGGGNQPQHF,TGTGCCAGCAGTTTAGGAGGGGGAAATCAGCCCCAGCATTTT
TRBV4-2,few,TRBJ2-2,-,CASSTRSSSVNTGELFF,TGTGCCAGCAGCACACGGTCCTCTAGCGTGAACACCGGGGAGCTGTTTTTT
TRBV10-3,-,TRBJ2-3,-,CAISESNLFGGPTDTQYF,TGTGCCATCAGTGAGTCCAATCTCTTTGGGGGGCCCACAGATACGCAGTATTTT
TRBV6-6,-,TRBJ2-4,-,CASSYDIKNIQYF,TGTGCCAGCAGTTACGACATTAAAAACATTCAGTACTTC
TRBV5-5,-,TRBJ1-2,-,CASIPGTRANYGYTF,TGTGCCAGCATTCCCGGCACCAGAGCTAACTATGGCTACACCTTC
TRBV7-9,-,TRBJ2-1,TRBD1,CASSEPGQGVYEQFF,TGTGCCAGCAGCGAACCGGGACAGGGGGTGTATGAGCAGTTCTTC
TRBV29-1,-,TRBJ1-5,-,CSVGSALDQPQHF,TGCAGCGTTGGTTCTGCGCTAGATCAGCCCCAGCATTTT
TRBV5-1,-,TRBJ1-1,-,CASSLEVGRRSEAFF,TGCGCCAGCAGCTTGGAGGTGGGGAGGAGGTCTGAAGCTTTCTTT
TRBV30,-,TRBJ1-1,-,CAWSVVTEAFF,TGTGCCTGGAGTGTTGTGACTGAAGCTTTCTTT
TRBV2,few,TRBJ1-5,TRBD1,CASSFSGTANSNQPQHF,TGTGCCAGCAGTTTCTCCGGGACAGCAAATAGCAATCAGCCCCAGCATTTT
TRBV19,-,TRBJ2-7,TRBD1,CASTPTGGIYEQYF,TGTGCCAGTACCCCGACAGGGGGCATCTACGAGCAGTACTTC
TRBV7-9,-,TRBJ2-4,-,CASSSEEGSIQYF,TGTGCCAGCAGCTCCGAAGAGGGGAGCATTCAGTACTTC
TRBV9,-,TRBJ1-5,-,CASSVGGGNQPQHF,TGTGCCAGCAGCGTAGGCGGGGGCAATCAGCCCCAGCATTTT
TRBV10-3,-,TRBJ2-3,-,CAISDSAEVGTDTQYF,TGTGCCATCAGTGATAGTGCTGAGGTGGGCACAGATACGCAGTATTTT
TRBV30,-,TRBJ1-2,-,CAWNPGPSVGYTF,TGTGCCTGGAATCCCGGGCCTTCCGTCGGCTACACCTTC
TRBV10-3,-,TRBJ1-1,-,CAISGSRGDDTEAFF,TGTGCCATCAGTGGGTCCCGGGGGGACGACACTGAAGCTTTCTTT
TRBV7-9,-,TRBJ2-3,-,CASSLDPGADTQYF,TGTGCCAGCAGCTTAGACCCGGGGGCAGATACGCAGTATTTT
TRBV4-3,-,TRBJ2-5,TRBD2,CASSQNLRLAQETQYF,TGCGCCAGCAGCCAAAACCTAAGACTAGCCCAAGAGACCCAGTACTTC
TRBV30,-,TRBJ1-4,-,CAWSVIRGTNEKLFF,TGTGCCTGGAGTGTAATCCGGGGAACTAATGAAAAACTGTTTTTT
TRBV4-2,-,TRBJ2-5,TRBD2,CASSQGLADVETQYF,TGTGCCAGCAGCCAAGGACTAGCGGATGTAGAGACCCAGTACTTC
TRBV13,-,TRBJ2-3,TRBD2,CASSSWTSGGALDTQYF,TGTGCCAGCAGCTCCTGGACTAGCGGGGGGGCCCTAGATACGCAGTATTTT